The 15 T cell receptor beta chains below were found in one sample sequenced in a study of Ad26.COV2.S vaccination and SARS-CoV-2 variants. Assay: immunoSEQ multiplex PCR; the TCRdb copy retains only in-frame clones and omits some. Here the sample spans 350,000 to 450,000 clones, about 90% being singletons. Treatment defined: 15 to 20 received Ad26.COV2.S at low or high dose, single or two shots; roughly five received placebo; per-sample allocation not given. Day 63 after the first injection of vaccine or placebo was the sampling time. The sequencing used peripheral blood, collected in a trial of Ad26.COV2.S vaccine versus placebo. Source of these receptors: a person aged 18-60 years who received the Ad26.COV2.S COVID-19 vaccine or a placebo.

This clone has only one observation. The chain is built from TRBV25-1 and TRBJ2-1; TRBD2 might be the D (6 bases). V was trimmed by 3 bases and J by 6 bases, leaving 15 bases between them. The CDR3 contains 15 residues. CDR1 MGHDK and CDR2 SYGVNS come from the germline V gene. The CDR3 is CASSDLGGASNEQFF. The DNA for the CDR3 is TGTGCCAGCAGTGACCTTGGAGGGGCGTCCAATGAGCAGTTCTTC.

This clone was counted once. The V gene is TRBV19, the J gene TRBJ1-2, with D possibly matching TRBD1 (6 bases). The germline CDR1 and CDR2 sequences are LNHDA and SQIVND (reference sequence). The CDR3 is 18 amino acids. Trimming took 7 bases from V and 1 from J, leaving 25 bases between them. In DNA form, the CDR3 reads TGTGCCAGTAAAGCAACCCGCAGCGCCAGAGGGGGTAACTATGGCTACACCTTC. Amino acid sequence: CASKATRSARGGNYGYTF.

The genes are TRBV5-1 and TRBJ2-2; D call uncertain. CDR1 is SGHRS and CDR2 is YFSETQ in the germline V gene. CDR3 length equals 16 residues. V shed 3 bases and J shed 4 bases, with 16 bases lying between them. CDR3 sequence (DNA): TGCGCCAGCAGCTCGGGTCGAAAGGTCCTCACCGGGGAGCTGTTTTTT. Amino acid sequence: CASSSGRKVLTGELFF. The whole variable domain, remainder taken from reference TRBV5-1 and TRBJ2-2, is KAGVTQTPRYLIKTRGQQVTLSCSPISGHRSVSWYQQTPGQGLQFLFEYFSETQRNKGNFPGRFSGRQFSNSRSEMNVSTLELGDSALYLCASSSGRKVLTGELFFGEGSRLTVL.

J is TRBJ2-5 and V is TRBV6-6; the match to TRBD2 covers 8 bases. This CDR3 is built from 16 residues. Germline assignment: CDR1 MNHNY and CDR2 SVGAGI (reference sequence). Trimming removed 2 bases from V and 0 bases from J; junction bases left unmatched: 5. In nucleotides, the CDR3 is TGTGCCAGCAGTTACATGGCGGGGGGCCACCAAGAGACCCAGTACTTC. As protein: CASSYMAGGHQETQYF.

In its sample, this clone was seen many times. V usage is TRBV7-6 and J usage is TRBJ1-4, with D possibly TRBD1 on 6 matching bases. Germline V gene data show CDR1 as SGHVS and CDR2 as FNYEAQ. This CDR3 has 15 residues. With 6 bases removed from V and 4 bases from J, the gap between germline ends came to 15 bases. CDR3 amino acids: CASSSTGLVNEKLFF. Here the CDR3 DNA reads TGTGCCAGCAGTTCTACAGGGCTAGTTAATGAAAAACTGTTTTTT.

This chain uses TRBV5-8 with TRBJ1-1; no reliable D call. V lost 2 bases, J lost 6 bases, and 17 bases lay in between. This CDR3 comprises 15 residues. Germline CDR1 and CDR2: SGHTS and YDEGEE. The CDR3 sequence: CASSFRLRDGSEAFF. DNA of the CDR3: TGTGCCAGCAGCTTTAGACTCCGTGACGGCTCTGAAGCTTTCTTT. The variable domain in full, completed from reference TRBV5-8 and TRBJ1-1, reads EAGVTQSPTHLIKTRGQQATLRCSPISGHTSVYWYQQALGLGLQFLLWYDEGEERNRGNFPPRFSGRQFPNYSSELNVNALELEDSALYLCASSFRLRDGSEAFFGQGTRLTVV.

This clone has only a few counts. This chain links TRBV29-1 with TRBJ2-7, with D tentatively TRBD1 (6 bases). CDR1 SQVTM and CDR2 ANQGSEA come from the germline V gene. This CDR3 has 10 amino acids. Trimming left V 7 bases short and J 3 bases short, with 7 bases between. This CDR3 is CSAGDYEQYF. CDR3 sequence (DNA): TGCAGCGCAGGGGACTACGAGCAGTACTTC.

The chain employs TRBV7-8 and TRBJ1-1, with D possibly being TRBD1 (5 bases). This CDR3 region has 14 residues. V shed 7 bases and J shed 0 bases, with 12 bases lying between them. Germline-derived CDR1 and CDR2 are SGHVS and FQNEAQ. Written as DNA, the CDR3 is TGTGCCAGCACCGACGGGGGGATGAACACTGAAGCTTTCTTT. This codes for CASTDGGMNTEAFF.

The V call is TRBV5-6, the J call TRBJ2-5; D is undetermined. V lost 0 bases and J lost 4, with 7 bases in between. The germline CDR1 and CDR2 sequences are SGHDT and YYEEEE. The CDR3 is 13 residues long. CDR3 coding DNA: TGTGCCAGCAGCTTGGCCAATGCAGAGACCCAGTACTTC. Its translation is CASSLANAETQYF.

The chain employs TRBV30 and TRBJ1-5; perhaps TRBD1 as D (6 bases). Germline loops: CDR1 GTSNPN, CDR2 SVGIG (reference sequence). Trimming cost V 1 base and J 0 bases, with 16 bases left between them. The CDR3 is made up of 17 amino acids. The CDR3 DNA is TGTGCCTGGAGTGCGGGACATGGGGGGTATAGCAATCAGCCCCAGCATTTT. It encodes CAWSAGHGGYSNQPQHF.

CDR3 sequence reads: CASSYRGGAHQETQYF. The CDR3 coding sequence is TGTGCCAGCAGTTATCGCGGGGGGGCCCACCAAGAGACCCAGTACTTC. This rearrangement joins TRBV6-5 to TRBJ2-5; 9 bases align to TRBD2. There are 16 residues in the CDR3. V was pared by 3 bases and J by 0 bases, with 5 bases of the junction left unmatched. Per the germline V gene, CDR1 is MNHEY and CDR2 is SVGAGI.

This chain connects TRBV10-2 to TRBJ2-6, with 11 bases identical to TRBD1. V dropped 6 bases and J dropped 1; count of bases not matched to a gene: 5. This CDR3 is built from 17 residues. Germline assignment: CDR1 WSHSY and CDR2 SAAADI. The CDR3 sequence is CASRGQGAGSGANVLTF. CDR3 nucleotide sequence: TGCGCCAGCAGAGGACAGGGGGCAGGATCTGGGGCCAACGTCCTGACTTTC.

This clone was seen just once. The chain has TRBV2 and TRBJ2-7; 12 bases agree with TRBD2. V trimming: 10 bases; J trimming: 6 bases; junction bases outside the gene matches: 10. Germline V gives CDR1 SNHLY, CDR2 FYNNEI. The CDR3 totals 14 residues. The CDR3 region has the DNA TGTGCCAACACGGCGGGACTAGCGGGCTCCGAGCAGTACTTC. It codes for CANTAGLAGSEQYF. The complete variable domain, with remaining parts taken from reference TRBV2 and TRBJ2-7, reads EPEVTQTPSHQVTQMGQEVILRCVPISNHLYFYWYRQILGQKVEFLVSFYNNEISEKSEIFDDQFSVERPDGSNFTLKIRSTKLEDSAMYFCANTAGLAGSEQYFGPGTRLTVT.

The rearrangement links TRBV5-1 to TRBJ1-6; 9 bases are a match to TRBD1. The V gene end was trimmed by 9 bases and the J gene end by 14 bases; junction bases not matched to a gene: 12. The CDR3 length is 13 residues. The germline gives CDR1 SGHRS, CDR2 YFSETQ. The DNA for the CDR3 is TGCGCCACTCGGGGGGACAGGGAATCCACCCTCCACTTT. Translating gives CATRGDRESTLHF. The whole variable domain, filled in from reference TRBV5-1 and TRBJ1-6, reads KAGVTQTPRYLIKTRGQQVTLSCSPISGHRSVSWYQQTPGQGLQFLFEYFSETQRNKGNFPGRFSGRQFSNSRSEMNVSTLELGDSALYLCATRGDRESTLHFGNGTRLTVT.

The chain uses TRBV15 and TRBJ2-3, with D possibly being TRBD1 or TRBD2 (5 bases each). Germline V gene lookup returns CDR1 LNHNV and CDR2 YYDKDF (reference sequence). Trimming removed 3 bases from V and 4 bases from J, with 17 bases in between. The CDR3 is 16 amino acids. The CDR3 reads CATSRQRGVTADTQYF. The CDR3 region has the DNA TGTGCCACCAGCAGGCAGAGGGGCGTAACAGCAGATACGCAGTATTTT.